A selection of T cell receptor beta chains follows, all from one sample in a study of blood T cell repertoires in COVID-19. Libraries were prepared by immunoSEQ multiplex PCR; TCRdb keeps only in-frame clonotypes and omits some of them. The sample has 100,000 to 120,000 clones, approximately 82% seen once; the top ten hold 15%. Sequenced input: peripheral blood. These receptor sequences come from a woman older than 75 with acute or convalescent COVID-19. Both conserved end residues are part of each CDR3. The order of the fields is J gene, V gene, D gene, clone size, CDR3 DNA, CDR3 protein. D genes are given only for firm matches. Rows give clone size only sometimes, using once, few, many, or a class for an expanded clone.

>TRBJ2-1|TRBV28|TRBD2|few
TGTGCCAGCAGTCAGTTCGGGACTAGTACCGGTCGGAATGAGCAGTTCTTC
CASSQFGTSTGRNEQFF
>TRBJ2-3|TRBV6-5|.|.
TGTGCCAGCAGTTTCCGGGAGAACCTAGATACGCAGTATTTT
CASSFRENLDTQYF
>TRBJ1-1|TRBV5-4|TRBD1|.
TGTGCCAGCAGCTTGCCGACAGGGGGGATGAACACTGAAGCTTTCTTT
CASSLPTGGMNTEAFF
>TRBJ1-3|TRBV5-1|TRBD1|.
TGCGCCAGCAGCTTGGGGGACAGGGCCCGCTCTGGAAACACCATATATTTT
CASSLGDRARSGNTIYF
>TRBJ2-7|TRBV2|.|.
TGTGCCAGCAAATGGGGCCCATCCTACGAGCAGTACTTC
CASKWGPSYEQYF
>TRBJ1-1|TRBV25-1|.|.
TGTGCCAGCAGTGACTTACAGGATAGAGACACTGAAGCTTTCTTT
CASSDLQDRDTEAFF
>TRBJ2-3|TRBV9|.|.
TGTGCCAGCAGCGGCTACAGGGCTAGCACAGATACGCAGTATTTT
CASSGYRASTDTQYF
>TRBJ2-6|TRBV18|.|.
TGTGCCAGCTCACCGACAGAGACGAAGGGGGCCAACGTCCTGACTTTC
CASSPTETKGANVLTF
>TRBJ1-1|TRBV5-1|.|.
TGCGCCAGCGGGTCACAGGGTACGGAAAACACTGAAGCTTTCTTT
CASGSQGTENTEAFF
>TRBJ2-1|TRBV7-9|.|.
TGTGCCAGCAGCCCCGGACTCCACCTGTTTGAGCAGTTCTTC
CASSPGLHLFEQFF
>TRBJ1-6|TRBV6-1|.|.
TGTGCCAGCAGTGAATTGGCGCAGGGTAACTCACCCCTCCACTTT
CASSELAQGNSPLHF
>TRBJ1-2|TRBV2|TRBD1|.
TGTGCCAGCAGTCGTGACAGGGGCTACTATGGCTACACCTTC
CASSRDRGYYGYTF
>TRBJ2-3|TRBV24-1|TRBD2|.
TGTGCCACGTCTAGCGGGGAGGCCACAGATACGCAGTATTTT
CATSSGEATDTQYF
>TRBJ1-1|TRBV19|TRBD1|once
TGTGCCAGTACGGTGGACAGGGTGGAATTCTTT
CASTVDRVEFF
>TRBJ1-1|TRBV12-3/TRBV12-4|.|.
TGTGCCAGCAGCGACAGGAATAGGCCTGAAGCTTTCTTT
CASSDRNRPEAFF
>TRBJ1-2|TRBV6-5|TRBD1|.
TGTGCCAGCAGTTACCTCAGGGGGTGGGAATCTGGCTACACCTTC
CASSYLRGWESGYTF
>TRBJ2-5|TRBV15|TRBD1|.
TGTGCCACCAGCAGAGGGGACAGTTTCCAAGAGACCCAGTACTTC
CATSRGDSFQETQYF
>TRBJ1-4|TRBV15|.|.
TGTGCCACCAGCTTGGGGGGGGACGGTGAAAAACTGTTTTTT
CATSLGGDGEKLFF